The 21 T cell receptor beta chains reported below all come from one sample, sequenced in a study of T cell repertoires in cytomegalovirus infection. TCRdb used MiXCR to reprocess the reads, holding one entry per CDR3 protein. The repertoire includes 600,000 to 800,000 distinct CDR3 sequences, 20% to 30% of them detected once, and around 8% sits in the top ten. Sequencing was done on a sample of CD8+ T cells from PBMCs. The receptors originated from a human donor in good health (CMV status not recorded). Some clones in this sample may be carry-over from other donors' samples.

The CDR3 coding sequence is TGTGCCATCAGTTCGCTTCTCAGTGGCTACACCTTC. This gives the protein CAISSLLSGYTF. The chain joins TRBV10-3 to TRBJ1-2, with D unclear. There are 12 residues in the CDR3. CDR1 and CDR2 (germline): ENHRY, SYGVKD. V was shortened by 5 bases and J by 7 bases, with 11 bases between the two germline ends.

Turning to this clonotype: This may arise from a read error, as a much more abundant clone is one base away. The V gene is TRBV7-6, the J gene TRBJ1-5, with 9 bases that match TRBD1. V gave up 5 bases and J gave up 6 bases; unmatched junction bases: 14. This CDR3 comprises 17 residues. Germline V gene lookup returns CDR1 SGHVS and CDR2 FNYEAQ. The DNA of the CDR3 is TGTGCCAGCAGCCATCGACAGGGGGATTTGGAAAGTCAGCCCCAGCATTTT. This encodes CASSHRQGDLESQPQHF.

The chain carries TRBV20-1 and TRBJ2-2; a weak D match, TRBD1 (5 bases). CDR1 and CDR2 (germline): DFQATT, SNEGSKA (reference sequence). This CDR3 contains 15 residues. Trimming cost V 1 base and J 0 bases, with 9 bases left between them. The CDR3 nucleotides read TGCAGTGCTAGAGGGACAAGTCCGAACACCGGGGAGCTGTTTTTT. Protein sequence: CSARGTSPNTGELFF.

The table lists this clonotype with many counts. The rearrangement links TRBV7-9 to TRBJ2-1, with 7 bases fitting TRBD2. The junction had 13 bases not matched to a gene; V was cut back by 4 bases and J by 7 bases. The CDR3 covers 16 residues. Germline V gene data show CDR1 as SEHNR and CDR2 as FQNEAQ (reference sequence). The CDR3 DNA follows: TGTGCCAGCAGCTCCCTAGTCGGGGGGATCCTAAATGAGCAGTTCTTC. Translated, it gives CASSSLVGGILNEQFF.

This clonotype was seen a single time. A read error is possible here, since a much larger clone lies one base away. V and J are TRBV27 and TRBJ2-5; TRBD2 agrees at 13 bases. V lost 6 bases and J lost 12; bases outside the gene matches: 13. Germline-derived CDR1 and CDR2 are MNHEY and SMNVEV (reference sequence). The CDR3 runs 15 residues. In DNA form, the CDR3 reads TGTGCCAGCAGGTTCTCCGGGACTAGCGGGGATTCGGAGTACTTC. Its translation: CASRFSGTSGDSEYF.

This clonotype has at least ten counts. The chain recombines TRBV7-9 with TRBJ2-5; TRBD2 matches 9 bases. Germline CDR1 reads SEHNR; CDR2 reads FQNEAQ (reference sequence). After removal of 3 bases from V and 3 bases from J, the junction contained 5 bases not matched to a gene. The CDR3 is 15 residues long. The CDR3 DNA is TGTGCCAGCAGCTTTGGACTAGCGTGGGAAGAGACCCAGTACTTC. Its translation: CASSFGLAWEETQYF.

This clonotype came up a few times. The chain recombines TRBV25-1 with TRBJ1-1, with D maybe TRBD1 (6 bases). The V and J ends lost 2 bases and 3 bases respectively, with 13 bases between them. The CDR3 is made up of 15 amino acids. CDR1 and CDR2 from the germline V gene are MGHDK and SYGVNS. The CDR3, as DNA: TGTGCCAGCAGTGAAGGAATGGAGGGGGACACTGAAGCTTTCTTT. This codes for CASSEGMEGDTEAFF.

A word on this clonotype: One junction end does not reproduce the germline sequence, and a read error may be involved. This chain links TRBV27 with TRBJ2-1; D uncertain. The CDR3 covers 15 residues. Germline CDR1 MNHEY, CDR2 SMNVEV (reference sequence). The CDR3 sequence: CTSSSVRSSYNEQFF. In nucleotides, the CDR3 is TGTACCAGCAGTTCCGTTAGGAGCTCCTACAATGAGCAGTTCTTC.

V usage is TRBV5-4 and J usage is TRBJ2-5; 13 positions match TRBD2. The CDR3 loop spans 18 amino acids. CDR1 is SGHNT, CDR2 YYREEE, per germline (reference sequence). J lost 5 bases, V lost 4 bases, and 14 bases had no gene match. The CDR3 is CASSQEGTSGEGWETQYF. CDR3 in DNA: TGTGCCAGCAGCCAAGAGGGGACTAGCGGGGAGGGGTGGGAGACCCAGTACTTC.

There are a few counts of this clonotype. V is TRBV12-5 and J is TRBJ2-1; perhaps D is TRBD1 or TRBD2 (5 bases each). The ends were cut back, 6 bases at V and 7 bases at J, with 16 bases in the middle. CDR3 length: 14 residues. The germline V gene has CDR1 LGHNT and CDR2 FRNRAP. The CDR3 is CASGERGAENEQFF. The CDR3 nucleotides read TGTGCTAGTGGAGAGAGGGGAGCAGAGAATGAGCAGTTCTTC.

This clonotype was counted at least ten times. This chain connects TRBV7-9 to TRBJ2-2; TRBD2 agrees at 10 bases. Trimming at V came to 5 bases and at J to 5 bases, leaving 5 bases not matched to a gene. Germline CDR1 SEHNR, CDR2 FQNEAQ (reference sequence). The CDR3 covers 15 residues. The CDR3 sequence is CASSPSGGVTGELFF. The CDR3 bases are TGTGCCAGCAGCCCAAGCGGGGGGGTGACCGGGGAGCTGTTTTTT.

This clonotype was observed a few times. This sequence joins TRBV6-2 or TRBV6-3 and TRBJ2-1, with D unclear. Germline CDR1 and CDR2: MNHEY and SVGEGT. Trimming removed 5 bases at V and 8 bases at J, with 10 bases between. The CDR3 has 12 amino acids. CDR3 amino acids: CASSPAADEQFF. The DNA of the CDR3 is TGTGCCAGCAGTCCGGCGGCCGATGAGCAGTTCTTC.

This clonotype was seen many times. The rearrangement uses TRBV6-2 or TRBV6-3 and TRBJ1-2; D remains unclear. This CDR3 has 14 residues. The germline CDR1 and CDR2 sequences are MNHEY and SVGEGT. With 0 bases removed from V and 6 bases from J, the gap between germline ends came to 11 bases. The CDR3 sequence: CASSYSGGEDGYTF. In nucleotides, the CDR3 is TGTGCCAGCAGTTACTCAGGCGGGGAAGATGGCTACACCTTC.

There are many counts of this clonotype. The gene calls are TRBV7-9 and TRBJ2-4; 7 nucleotides line up with TRBD1. The CDR3 loop spans 14 amino acids. Per germline, CDR1 SEHNR and CDR2 FQNEAQ (reference sequence). V shed 4 bases, J shed 3 bases, and the junction held 3 bases outside the gene matches. The CDR3 reads CASSSRDSKNIQYF. The CDR3 DNA follows: TGTGCCAGCAGCTCCCGGGACAGCAAAAACATTCAGTACTTC.

This clonotype came up a few times. The chain couples TRBV7-9 to TRBJ2-1; the D gene could be TRBD1 or TRBD2 (6 bases each). Trimming removed 4 bases at V and 1 base at J, with 11 bases between. Germline loops: CDR1 SEHNR, CDR2 FQNEAQ (reference sequence). There are 15 residues in the CDR3. The CDR3 coding sequence is TGTGCCAGCAGCTCGCGGGACAAATCCTACAATGAGCAGTTCTTC. Its protein product is CASSSRDKSYNEQFF.

CDR3 in amino acids: CASSSPGHTYEQYV. The CDR3 nucleotides are TGTGCCAGCAGCTCCCCGGGACATACCTACGAGCAGTACGTC. V and J are TRBV11-2 and TRBJ2-7, with D maybe TRBD1 (6 bases). The CDR3 covers 14 residues. V gave up 4 bases and J gave up 2 bases, with 12 bases separating them. Germline V gene lookup returns CDR1 SGHAT and CDR2 FQNNGV.

In this sample, this clonotype turned up a few times. The J gene is TRBJ1-1, the V gene TRBV28; D is undetermined. Germline V gives CDR1 MDHEN, CDR2 SYDVKM. The CDR3 totals 12 residues. V lost 7 bases and J 4 bases, leaving 10 bases between the germline ends. CDR3 nucleotides: TGTGCCAGCAATCCGGGAGGCACTGAAGCTTTCTTT. Translated, it gives CASNPGGTEAFF.

The V call is TRBV3-1, the J call TRBJ2-1, with a weak D call TRBD1 (6 bases). The CDR3 runs to 14 residues. The germline V gene has CDR1 LGHDT and CDR2 YNNKEL (reference sequence). V was trimmed by 3 bases and J by 8 bases, leaving 14 bases between them. The CDR3 bases are TGTGCCAGCAGCCAGGGGGCGAATTGGGATGAGCAGTTCTTC. Amino acids: CASSQGANWDEQFF.

This clonotype was picked up a small number of times. The V call is TRBV12-3 or TRBV12-4, the J call TRBJ2-1, with D maybe TRBD1 (5 bases). The CDR3 is 19 amino acids. Trimming left V 3 bases short and J 1 base short, with 22 bases between. The CDR3 here is CASSFEGRVYERSYNEQFF. CDR3 sequence (DNA): TGTGCCAGCAGTTTCGAAGGCAGGGTATACGAGAGGTCCTACAATGAGCAGTTCTTC.

The chain recombines TRBV7-6 with TRBJ1-4, with a possible D match to TRBD1 (6 bases). From germline, CDR1 is SGHVS and CDR2 FNYEAQ. Trimming shortened V by 4 bases and J by 1 base, and 13 bases separated the two germline ends. The CDR3 has 16 amino acids. The CDR3 spells CASSSPGDGTNEKLFF. Written as DNA, the CDR3 is TGTGCCAGCAGCTCACCAGGGGATGGAACTAATGAAAAACTGTTTTTT.

A note on this clonotype: Being one base from a much bigger clone, this may be a read error. V is TRBV12-3 or TRBV12-4 and J is TRBJ2-1; weak D call: TRBD1 (5 bases). The CDR3 covers 14 residues. V lost 5 bases to trimming and J lost 8 bases, with 16 bases between them. This CDR3 reads CASSGVRGTDEQFF. The CDR3 DNA is TGTGCCAGCAGTGGTGTAAGGGGTACGGATGAGCAGTTCTTC.